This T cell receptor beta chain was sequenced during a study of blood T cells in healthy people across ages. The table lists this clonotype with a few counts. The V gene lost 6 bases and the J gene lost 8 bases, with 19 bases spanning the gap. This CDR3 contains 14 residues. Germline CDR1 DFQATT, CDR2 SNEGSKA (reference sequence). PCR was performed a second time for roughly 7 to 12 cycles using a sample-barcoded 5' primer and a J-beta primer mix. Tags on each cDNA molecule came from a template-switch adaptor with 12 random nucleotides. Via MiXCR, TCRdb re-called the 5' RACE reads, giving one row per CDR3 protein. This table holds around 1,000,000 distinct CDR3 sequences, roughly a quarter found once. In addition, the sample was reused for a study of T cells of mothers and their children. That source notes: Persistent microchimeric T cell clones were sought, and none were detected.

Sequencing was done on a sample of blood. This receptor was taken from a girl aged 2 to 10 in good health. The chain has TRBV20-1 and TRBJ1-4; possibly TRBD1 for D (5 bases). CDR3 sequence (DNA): TGCAGTGCGCCGTCGGGGCTAATAAAGGAAAAACTGTTTTTT. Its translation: CSAPSGLIKEKLFF.